The table lists the clone carrying this T cell receptor beta chain with a few counts. CDR3 length: 17 amino acids. Germline V lookup: CDR1 LNHNV, CDR2 YYDKDF (reference sequence). Losses at the gene ends were 3 bases for V and 2 bases for J; bases not matched to a gene: 9. This entry belongs to a study of T-cell reconstitution after alpha-beta-depleted transplantation in children. A TCRbeta library incorporating unique molecular identifiers was prepared. One entry per CDR3 protein, called by TCRdb with MiXCR from the PCR reads. The profile shows some 500,000 distinct CDR3 sequences, approximately 20% of them singletons.

This material consisted of PBMCs from the stem cell graft donor, taken from the stem cell graft. The V call is TRBV15, the J call TRBJ2-5; 10 nucleotides agree with TRBD2. The clonotype comes from a human donor who donated a stem cell graft to a child with acute lymphoblastic leukemia. The CDR3 coding sequence is TGTGCCACCAGCAGCCCTAGCGGGAGTGTGGGACAAGAGACCCAGTACTTC. It yields the protein CATSSPSGSVGQETQYF.